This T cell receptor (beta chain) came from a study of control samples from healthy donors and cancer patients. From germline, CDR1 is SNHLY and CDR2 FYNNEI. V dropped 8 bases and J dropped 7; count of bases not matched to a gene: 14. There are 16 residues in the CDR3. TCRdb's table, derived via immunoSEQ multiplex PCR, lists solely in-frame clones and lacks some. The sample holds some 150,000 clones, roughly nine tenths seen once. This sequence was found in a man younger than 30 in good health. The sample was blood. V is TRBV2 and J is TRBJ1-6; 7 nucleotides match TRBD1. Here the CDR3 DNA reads TGTGCCAGCCCCCCGCCCGCGGGACAGCCAAATTCACCCCTCCACTTT. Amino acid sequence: CASPPPAGQPNSPLHF.